This entry lists 28 T cell receptor beta chains sequenced from one sample in a study of cytomegalovirus exposure and HLA in healthy donors. Use of 60 Vbeta and 13 Jbeta primers characterized the PCR. The data were produced by immunoSEQ multiplex PCR, yet TCRdb's version contains in-frame clones alone and is incomplete. The sample has some 80,000 clones, roughly 79% seen once. Source material: PBMCs. These receptors were collected from a man aged 18 to 30 in good health and CMV-seropositive.

The gene calls are TRBV5-1 and TRBJ1-1, with 7 bases fitting TRBD1. V shed 0 bases, J shed 5 bases, and the junction held 4 bases outside the gene matches. Germline V gene sequence: CDR1 SGHRS, CDR2 YFSETQ. This CDR3 region has 14 residues. Here the CDR3 reads CASSLADRVTEAFF. CDR3 DNA: TGCGCCAGCAGCTTGGCCGACAGGGTGACTGAAGCTTTCTTT.

The chain joins TRBV2 to TRBJ1-1; 8 nucleotides line up with TRBD1. The V segment lost 8 bases and the J segment 7 bases; nucleotides outside the gene matches: 6. Germline V gene data show CDR1 as SNHLY and CDR2 as FYNNEI. The CDR3 contains 12 residues. CDR3 DNA sequence: TGTGCCAGCCGAAGGACAGGGAGTGAAGCTTTCTTT. Amino acids: CASRRTGSEAFF. The full variable domain, its missing parts supplied by reference TRBV2 and TRBJ1-1, is EPEVTQTPSHQVTQMGQEVILRCVPISNHLYFYWYRQILGQKVEFLVSFYNNEISEKSEIFDDQFSVERPDGSNFTLKIRSTKLEDSAMYFCASRRTGSEAFFGQGTRLTVV.

The CDR3 spells CASSPGEGAYEQYF. The CDR3 DNA reads TGTGCCAGCAGCCCAGGGGAGGGCGCCTACGAGCAGTACTTC. The V call is TRBV7-6, the J call TRBJ2-7, with a possible D match to TRBD2 (7 bases). Trimming took off 5 bases at V and 2 bases at J, with 13 bases between the two ends. Germline lookup yields CDR1 SGHVS and CDR2 FNYEAQ. The CDR3 has 14 residues.

V and J are TRBV27 and TRBJ2-1; 9 bases map to TRBD1. This CDR3 is built from 14 residues. J was trimmed by 9 bases and V by 3 bases; bases with no gene match: 6. CDR1 MNHEY and CDR2 SMNVEV come from the germline V gene (reference sequence). This chain's CDR3 is CASSLETGGGEQFF. The CDR3 bases are TGTGCCAGCAGTTTGGAGACAGGGGGTGGTGAGCAGTTCTTC.

The CDR3 sequence is CASSLGWASYEQYF. For the CDR3, the DNA is TGTGCCAGCAGCTTAGGTTGGGCTTCTTACGAGCAGTACTTC. The genes are TRBV7-9 and TRBJ2-7; unclear D gene. Germline V gives CDR1 SEHNR, CDR2 FQNEAQ (reference sequence). The CDR3 covers 14 residues. The V end was cut by 1 base, the J end by 4 bases, with 11 bases between.

The chain carries TRBV9 and TRBJ1-1, with a possible D match to TRBD1 (6 bases). The germline V gene has CDR1 SGDLS and CDR2 YYNGEE. The V gene lost 0 bases and the J gene lost 5 bases, with 11 bases spanning the gap. This CDR3 is built from 14 residues. The chain's CDR3 is CASSVVRGGTEAFF. CDR3 in DNA: TGTGCCAGCAGCGTAGTCAGGGGCGGGACTGAAGCTTTCTTT.

The V and J genes are TRBV5-1 and TRBJ1-1, with 10 bases fitting TRBD1. The length of the CDR3 is 14 residues. Germline assignment: CDR1 SGHRS and CDR2 YFSETQ. Trimming cost V 4 bases and J 5 bases; bases outside gene matches: 5. The CDR3 region has the DNA TGCGCCAGCAGCCTAATGGGACAGGGGACTGAAGCTTTCTTT. This codes for CASSLMGQGTEAFF. The whole variable domain, filled in from reference TRBV5-1 and TRBJ1-1, reads KAGVTQTPRYLIKTRGQQVTLSCSPISGHRSVSWYQQTPGQGLQFLFEYFSETQRNKGNFPGRFSGRQFSNSRSEMNVSTLELGDSALYLCASSLMGQGTEAFFGQGTRLTVV.

The chain combines TRBV10-1 with TRBJ2-2; D is perhaps TRBD2 (5 bases). The CDR3 extends over 15 amino acids. Trimming removed 2 bases from V and 1 base from J, with 8 bases in between. Germline V gene data show CDR1 as WNHNN and CDR2 as SYGVQD (reference sequence). CDR3: CASSEEGLNTGELFF. In DNA, the CDR3 is TGCGCCAGCAGTGAGGAGGGCTTGAACACCGGGGAGCTGTTTTTT.

The chain uses TRBV7-3 and TRBJ2-3; 8 bases fit TRBD1. Germline trimming cut 2 bases from V and 6 bases from J; bases unmatched to any gene: 1. CDR3 length equals 13 residues. Germline V gene data show CDR1 as SGHTA and CDR2 as FQGTGA. This chain's CDR3 is CASSLQGADTQYF. As DNA, the CDR3 is TGTGCCAGCAGCTTACAGGGGGCGGATACGCAGTATTTT.

The rearrangement joins TRBV15 to TRBJ1-2, with D possibly being TRBD1 (6 bases). Germline assignment: CDR1 LNHNV and CDR2 YYDKDF (reference sequence). The CDR3 totals 17 residues. V lost 0 bases, J lost 3 bases, and 17 bases lay in between. For the CDR3, the DNA is TGTGCCACCAGCAGAGATCTTGTGACAGGTCTCGACTATGGCTACACCTTC. It is translated as CATSRDLVTGLDYGYTF.

The gene calls are TRBV28 and TRBJ1-2; TRBD1 aligns across 7 bases. Germline CDR1 MDHEN, CDR2 SYDVKM. J lost 7 bases, V lost 7 bases, and 6 bases had no gene match. CDR3 length: 12 residues. This chain's CDR3 is CASTGQVFGYTF. For the CDR3, the DNA is TGTGCCAGCACCGGACAGGTATTTGGCTACACCTTC.

The chain uses TRBV9 and TRBJ2-5, with D uncertain. The CDR3 contains 13 residues. Germline loops: CDR1 SGDLS, CDR2 YYNGEE. V was clipped by 0 bases and J by 0 bases, with 3 bases between them. CDR3 DNA: TGTGCCAGCAGCGTAGATAACCAAGAGACCCAGTACTTC. It codes for CASSVDNQETQYF.

This clone was picked up a small number of times. The chain's CDR3 is CASSLLGGTYNEQFF. CDR3 nucleotide sequence: TGCGCCAGCAGCCTCCTCGGAGGAACCTACAATGAGCAGTTCTTC. The genes are TRBV5-1 and TRBJ2-1; maybe TRBD2 (5 bases). Trimming took off 4 bases at V and 2 bases at J, with 13 bases between the two ends. The CDR3 totals 15 residues. Germline loops: CDR1 SGHRS, CDR2 YFSETQ.

The chain recombines TRBV29-1 with TRBJ2-1, with D maybe TRBD1 (5 bases). Trimming removed 6 bases from V and 0 bases from J, with 12 bases in between. The CDR3 loop spans 14 amino acids. Germline CDR1 reads SQVTM; CDR2 reads ANQGSEA. For the CDR3, the DNA is TGCAGCGTAGACGACAGCAGCTCCTACAATGAGCAGTTCTTC. Its protein product is CSVDDSSSYNEQFF.

The V call is TRBV11-2, the J call TRBJ2-2; perhaps TRBD2 as D (7 bases). Deletions cut 6 bases from V and 1 base from J, with 15 bases between. The CDR3 spans 16 residues. CDR1 and CDR2 from the germline V gene are SGHAT and FQNNGV. CDR3 protein: CASRVWGGRNTGELFF. The CDR3 DNA sequence: TGTGCCAGCAGGGTCTGGGGGGGCAGGAACACCGGGGAGCTGTTTTTT.

The J gene is TRBJ2-3, the V gene TRBV10-3; perhaps TRBD2 as D (5 bases). Germline V gene data show CDR1 as ENHRY and CDR2 as SYGVKD. V dropped 2 bases and J dropped 0 bases, with 15 bases sitting between them. This CDR3 region has 17 residues. The CDR3 DNA follows: TGTGCCATCAGTGAGGGAGGAGGCGTTAGGAGCACAGATACGCAGTATTTT. It is translated as CAISEGGGVRSTDTQYF.

Points on this clone: Germline and junction disagree at one end, which may indicate a read error. The chain uses TRBV7-7 and TRBJ2-5, with a tentative D call TRBD2 (6 bases). The CDR3 length is 16 residues. Germline lookup yields CDR1 SSHAT and CDR2 FNYEAQ (reference sequence). The CDR3 reads CASSLAGSGRQETQYF. The CDR3 nucleotides are TGTGCTAGCAGCTTAGCAGGGAGCGGGCGGCAAGAGACCCAGTACTTC. Combining the CDR3 with reference TRBV7-7 and TRBJ2-5 gives the whole variable domain GAGVSQSPRYKVTKRGQDVTLRCDPISSHATLYWYQQALGQGPEFLTYFNYEAQPDKSGLPSDRFSAERPEGSISTLTIQRTEQRDSAMYRCASSLAGSGRQETQYFGPGTRLLVL.

The chain uses TRBV6-4 and TRBJ2-2; 9 bases fit TRBD2. The CDR3 is 19 amino acids. J was trimmed by 4 bases and V by 0 bases; bases with no gene match: 12. CDR1 is MRHNA, CDR2 SNTAGT, per germline. In DNA form, the CDR3 reads TGTGCCAGCAGTGACTCGATGTTAGCGGGAGAAAGCCCCACCGGGGAGCTGTTTTTT. This translates into CASSDSMLAGESPTGELFF.

Points on this clone: Mismatch with germline at one junction end may stem from a read error. This CDR3 is CASSLERLGTSGSF. In DNA form, the CDR3 reads TGCGCCAGCAGCTTGGAAAGGCTCGGGACTAGCGGGAGTTTT. The rearrangement links TRBV5-1 to TRBJ2-3, with 14 bases matching TRBD2. This CDR3 comprises 14 residues. Per the germline V gene, CDR1 is SGHRS and CDR2 is YFSETQ.

This rearrangement joins TRBV5-6 to TRBJ2-7; 10 positions match TRBD2. V dropped 1 base and J dropped 5; count of bases not matched to a gene: 0. There are 13 residues in the CDR3. CDR1 SGHDT and CDR2 YYEEEE come from the germline V gene. CDR3 region: CASSLTSGNEQYF. The CDR3 coding sequence is TGTGCCAGCAGCTTGACTAGCGGGAACGAGCAGTACTTC.

This clone was detected once. The chain uses TRBV7-2 and TRBJ2-7; the D is unclear. This CDR3 is 14 amino acids long. V lost 2 bases to trimming and J lost 3 bases, with 11 bases between them. CDR1 and CDR2 from the germline V gene are SGHTA and FQGNSA. The CDR3 spells CASSLRSFYYEQYF. The CDR3 bases are TGTGCCAGCAGCTTACGTTCCTTTTACTACGAGCAGTACTTC.

The count of this clone is one. This sequence joins TRBV10-1 and TRBJ2-7; unclear D gene. The V gene's germline CDR1 is WNHNN and CDR2 SYGVQD (reference sequence). Trimming removed 3 bases from V and 3 bases from J, with 6 bases in between. The CDR3 length is 12 residues. As DNA, the CDR3 is TGCGCCAGCAGTGAATCGAGCTACGAGCAGTACTTC. This sequence encodes CASSESSYEQYF.

This chain uses TRBV6-5 with TRBJ2-7, with TRBD1 as a possible D gene (5 bases). Between the trimmed V and J ends, which lost 6 bases and 0 bases, there was a span of 15 bases. Germline CDR1 is MNHEY and CDR2 is SVGAGI. The CDR3 spans 15 residues. The CDR3 coding sequence is TGTGCCAGCAGCCCCCGACAGCTAATCTCCTACGAGCAGTACTTC. It codes for CASSPRQLISYEQYF.

The rearrangement links TRBV11-3 to TRBJ2-3; a possible D gene is TRBD2 (5 bases). The CDR3 extends over 13 amino acids. V was pared by 3 bases and J by 2 bases, with 6 bases between. Germline-derived CDR1 and CDR2 are SGHNT and YENEEA. CDR3 residues: CASSLDFTDTQYF. The DNA for the CDR3 is TGTGCCAGCAGCTTGGACTTCACAGATACGCAGTATTTT.

The V call is TRBV7-2, the J call TRBJ1-1; the match to TRBD1 covers 7 bases. The CDR3 covers 14 residues. Germline V gene lookup returns CDR1 SGHTA and CDR2 FQGNSA. V was clipped by 5 bases and J by 10 bases; unmatched bases: 13. CDR3 nucleotide sequence: TGTGCCAGCAGCCAAGATTACCAGACAGGGCGAGCTTTCTTT. Protein product: CASSQDYQTGRAFF.

The rearrangement links TRBV9 to TRBJ2-5, with no clear D. The CDR3 totals 15 residues. The V gene lost 0 bases and the J gene lost 2 bases, with 11 bases spanning the gap. Germline loops: CDR1 SGDLS, CDR2 YYNGEE. As DNA, the CDR3 is TGTGCCAGCAGCGTAGCTATGAGTAGACAAGAGACCCAGTACTTC. It translates to CASSVAMSRQETQYF.

This rearrangement joins TRBV7-3 to TRBJ2-1; TRBD2 matches at 9 bases. The CDR3 totals 14 residues. The germline CDR1 and CDR2 sequences are SGHTA and FQGTGA. V shed 5 bases, J shed 6 bases, and the junction held 5 bases outside the gene matches. The CDR3 nucleotides are TGTGCCAGCAGCCTAGGACTAGCGACCAATGAGCAGTTCTTC. Its protein is CASSLGLATNEQFF.

A few counts support this clone. The gene calls are TRBV4-1 and TRBJ2-5; D not certain. CDR1 MGHRA and CDR2 YSYEKL come from the germline V gene. CDR3 size: 13 residues. Trimming stripped 4 bases from V and 11 bases from J, with 17 bases between. The CDR3 DNA reads TGCGCCAGCAGCCTCGACCTCGGCGGTTCTCAGTACTTC. Amino acids: CASSLDLGGSQYF.